A single sample gave rise to the 10 T cell receptor beta chains below, sequenced in a study of Ad26.COV2.S vaccination and SARS-CoV-2 variants. Profiling relied on immunoSEQ multiplex PCR, and the TCRdb table lists in-frame clones only, not all of them. The table records more than 300,000 clones, around 89% of them present only once. The treatment was: roughly 19 received Ad26.COV2.S at low or high dose, single or two shots; several received placebo; per-sample allocation not given. The study sampled participants on day 63 after the first vaccine or placebo injection. The sequencing used peripheral blood, collected in a trial of Ad26.COV2.S vaccine versus placebo. These receptors all stem from a person between 18 and 65 years old who received the Ad26.COV2.S COVID-19 vaccine or a placebo.

The V and J genes are TRBV27 and TRBJ2-7; D is tentatively TRBD1 or TRBD2 (7 bases each). This CDR3 spans 11 amino acids. Trimming took off 4 bases at V and 12 bases at J, with 13 bases between the two ends. Per the germline V gene, CDR1 is MNHEY and CDR2 is SMNVEV (reference sequence). The CDR3 is CASSYGGDRYF. DNA of the CDR3: TGTGCCAGCAGTTATGGGGGGGACAGGTACTTC.

V and J are TRBV24-1 and TRBJ2-4; D not certain. The V gene lost 8 bases and the J gene lost 2 bases, with 6 bases spanning the gap. The CDR3 length is 12 residues. The germline gives CDR1 KGHDR, CDR2 SFDVKD. CDR3 in amino acids: CATTYSKNIQYF. In nucleotides, the CDR3 is TGTGCCACCACCTATTCCAAAAACATTCAGTACTTC.

The chain links TRBV9 to TRBJ1-4; 7 bases fit TRBD1. Germline V gene data show CDR1 as SGDLS and CDR2 as YYNGEE. The CDR3 loop spans 18 amino acids. Losses at the gene ends were 0 bases for V and 4 bases for J; bases not matched to a gene: 12. In DNA form, the CDR3 reads TGTGCCAGCAGCGTAGGCGCGAGAACAGGGGCGAATAATGAAAAACTGTTTTTT. This translates into CASSVGARTGANNEKLFF.

This sequence joins TRBV4-3 and TRBJ2-7; D might be TRBD1 (6 bases). Per the germline V gene, CDR1 is LGHNA and CDR2 is YSLEER. The CDR3 sequence is 14 residues long. Trimming left V 3 bases short and J 7 bases short, with 16 bases between. Written as DNA, the CDR3 is TGCGCCAGCAGCCAGGACCACAGGGCTACTGAGCAGTACTTC. Residues: CASSQDHRATEQYF.

The V and J genes are TRBV19 and TRBJ2-1; TRBD2 matches at 8 bases. V was clipped by 2 bases and J by 5 bases; unmatched bases: 5. Germline CDR1 reads LNHDA; CDR2 reads SQIVND (reference sequence). The CDR3 is 15 amino acids. CDR3 in DNA: TGTGCCAGTAGTATAAGTCTAGCGGGCAACAATGAGCAGTTCTTC. This codes for CASSISLAGNNEQFF.

V is TRBV19 and J is TRBJ2-1; a weak D match, TRBD2 (6 bases). The germline V gene has CDR1 LNHDA and CDR2 SQIVND (reference sequence). This CDR3 contains 18 residues. The V and J ends lost 3 bases and 0 bases respectively, with 18 bases between them. The CDR3 DNA reads as TGTGCCAGTAGTATCCCTTGGGGAGGAGTGGGCTCCTACAATGAGCAGTTCTTC. It codes for CASSIPWGGVGSYNEQFF.

The V gene is TRBV30, the J gene TRBJ2-1; D is uncertain. Trimming took 2 bases from V and 9 from J, leaving 11 bases between them. CDR3 length: 12 residues. Germline V gene lookup returns CDR1 GTSNPN and CDR2 SVGIG (reference sequence). This chain's CDR3 is CAWSPDFGEQFF. The CDR3 DNA is TGTGCCTGGAGTCCCGACTTCGGTGAGCAGTTCTTC.

This clone appeared once. The CDR3 DNA reads as TGTGCCAGTAGTATAGGGGTAGTCAACGCGAACACCGGGGAGCTGTTTTTT. Residues: CASSIGVVNANTGELFF. The V call is TRBV19, the J call TRBJ2-2; D gene unclear. Germline V lookup: CDR1 LNHDA, CDR2 SQIVND (reference sequence). The CDR3 is 17 amino acids. The ends were cut back, 1 base at V and 0 bases at J, with 12 bases in the middle.

This clone has a single count. CDR3: CASSLAEGTRMNTEAFF. The CDR3 region has the DNA TGTGCCAGCAGCTTGGCCGAGGGGACAAGGATGAACACTGAAGCTTTCTTT. The chain combines TRBV5-8 with TRBJ1-1; TRBD1 might be the D (6 bases). The CDR3 sequence is 17 residues long. CDR1 is SGHTS, CDR2 YDEGEE, per germline. V lost 0 bases, J lost 0 bases, and 15 bases lay in between. The full variable domain, in which reference TRBV5-8 and TRBJ1-1 provide the parts outside the CDR3, is EAGVTQSPTHLIKTRGQQATLRCSPISGHTSVYWYQQALGLGLQFLLWYDEGEERNRGNFPPRFSGRQFPNYSSELNVNALELEDSALYLCASSLAEGTRMNTEAFFGQGTRLTVV.

The rearrangement links TRBV7-2 to TRBJ2-7; TRBD2 aligns across 12 bases. The V segment lost 4 bases and the J segment 2 bases; nucleotides outside the gene matches: 3. This CDR3 has 15 residues. The germline gives CDR1 SGHTA, CDR2 FQGNSA. In nucleotides, the CDR3 is TGTGCCAGCAGCTGGGGACTAGCGGGCCCCTACGAGCAGTACTTC. It is translated as CASSWGLAGPYEQYF.